A selection of T cell receptor beta chains follows, all from one sample in a study of beta chain features in type 1 diabetes. Profiling relied on immunoSEQ multiplex PCR, and the TCRdb table lists in-frame clones only, not all of them. The data contain about 650,000 clones, roughly 12% of them singletons. Sequenced sample: naive CD4+ T cells from blood. All receptors derive from a man aged 25-45 years with type 1 diabetes. Each CDR3 is given with its conserved first and last residue. A D gene is named only where the DNA matches it firmly. Rows give clone size only sometimes, using once, few, many, or a class for an expanded clone.

TRBJ1-1,TRBV5-1,TRBD1,NA,CASSPWTGTNTEAFF,TGCGCCAGCAGCCCCTGGACAGGAACCAACACTGAAGCTTTCTTT
TRBJ1-5,TRBV7-2,NA,NA,CASSLVLAGGNQPQHF,TGTGCCAGCAGCTTAGTCTTGGCAGGCGGCAATCAGCCCCAGCATTTT
TRBJ1-5,TRBV6-1,NA,NA,CASSQGSIYSNQPQHF,TGTGCCAGCAGTCAAGGGAGTATCTATAGCAATCAGCCCCAGCATTTT
TRBJ2-1,TRBV5-1,NA,few,CASSLGGDSYNEQFF,TGCGCCAGCAGCTTGGGCGGGGACTCCTACAATGAGCAGTTCTTC
TRBJ1-5,TRBV19,NA,NA,CASSPRGGNSNQPQHF,TGTGCCAGTAGTCCCCGGGGCGGCAATAGCAATCAGCCCCAGCATTTT
TRBJ2-1,TRBV6-1,TRBD2,NA,CASRGSGGTLGQFF,TGTGCCAGCAGGGGTAGCGGGGGGACACTCGGGCAGTTCTTC
TRBJ1-5,TRBV7-8,NA,NA,CASSPSGRPQHF,TGTGCCAGCAGCCCCTCGGGTAGGCCCCAGCATTTT
TRBJ1-4,TRBV9,NA,few,CASSPLSRTNNEKLFF,TGTGCCAGCAGCCCCTTGTCCCGTACCAATAATGAAAAACTGTTTTTT
TRBJ2-1,TRBV30,TRBD1,NA,CAWSDGQGSYNEQFF,TGTGCCTGGAGCGACGGACAGGGATCCTACAATGAGCAGTTCTTC
TRBJ2-7,TRBV14,TRBD1,NA,CASSQGTGAYEQYF,TGTGCCAGCAGCCAAGGGACAGGGGCCTACGAGCAGTACTTC
TRBJ2-7,TRBV6-1,NA,NA,CASSGDLRANTYEQYF,TGTGCCAGCAGTGGGGACCTTCGCGCCAATACCTACGAGCAGTACTTC
TRBJ2-7,TRBV25-1,NA,NA,CASSASDGSSYEQYF,TGTGCCAGCAGTGCTTCCGACGGCAGCTCCTACGAGCAGTACTTC
TRBJ2-1,TRBV18,NA,few,CASSLTTGSSYNEQFF,TGTGCCAGCTCACTGACGACCGGGAGCTCCTACAATGAGCAGTTCTTC
TRBJ2-7,TRBV5-1,TRBD1,NA,CASSLAATGGRSYEQYF,TGCGCCAGCAGCTTAGCCGCGACAGGGGGAAGATCCTACGAGCAGTACTTC
TRBJ1-1,TRBV11-1,NA,few,CASSLQTATEAFF,TGTGCCAGCAGCTTGCAGACAGCGACTGAAGCTTTCTTT
TRBJ2-1,TRBV7-2,NA,few,CASSLAPSDEQFF,TGTGCCAGCAGCTTAGCCCCTAGCGATGAGCAGTTCTTC
TRBJ2-2,TRBV30,TRBD2,once,CAGGLAARTGELFF,TGTGCCGGGGGACTAGCGGCGAGAACCGGGGAGCTGTTTTTT
TRBJ2-7,TRBV29-1,NA,few,CSVVSNRDEQYF,TGCAGCGTTGTCAGCAACCGGGACGAGCAGTACTTC
TRBJ2-7,TRBV6-6,NA,few,CASSYWDISYEQYF,TGTGCCAGCAGTTACTGGGACATCTCCTACGAGCAGTACTTC
TRBJ2-4,TRBV28,NA,few,CASSLYRTRAKNIQYF,TGTGCCAGCAGTTTGTACAGGACCAGGGCCAAAAACATTCAGTACTTC
TRBJ2-3,TRBV9,TRBD1,NA,CASSVEAQGADTQYF,TGTGCCAGCAGCGTAGAGGCACAGGGGGCAGATACGCAGTATTTT
TRBJ2-7,TRBV10-3,TRBD2,NA,CAIRGTSGTYEQYF,TGTGCCATCAGGGGGACTAGCGGAACCTACGAGCAGTACTTC
TRBJ2-2,TRBV6-5,NA,NA,CASRLTWTGELFF,TGTGCCAGCCGTCTGACCTGGACCGGGGAGCTGTTTTTT
TRBJ1-2,TRBV7-9,TRBD1,few,CASSPGQGYGYTF,TGTGCCAGCAGCCCAGGACAGGGCTATGGCTACACCTTC
TRBJ2-3,TRBV7-6,NA,NA,CASSFGAESTDTQYF,TGTGCCAGCAGCTTCGGGGCAGAGAGCACAGATACGCAGTATTTT
TRBJ2-3,TRBV7-9,NA,NA,CASSLVSDTQYF,TGTGCCAGCAGCTTAGTATCAGATACGCAGTATTTT
TRBJ2-5,TRBV7-2,TRBD2,NA,CASSQPRGGSTKTQYF,TGTGCCAGCAGCCAACCCCGGGGGGGCAGTACGAAGACCCAGTACTTC
TRBJ2-3,TRBV29-1,NA,NA,CSAQGGATDTGTQYF,TGCAGCGCCCAAGGTGGGGCCACGGACACTGGTACGCAGTATTTT
TRBJ2-1,TRBV28,NA,NA,CASSGTPYNEQFF,TGTGCCAGCAGCGGGACACCTTACAATGAGCAGTTCTTC
TRBJ2-3,TRBV2,NA,few,CASSDNYARGTQYF,TGTGCCAGCAGTGACAATTACGCTAGGGGTACGCAGTATTTT